The entry that follows covers one T cell receptor beta chain sequence. Its antigen is not identified. Profiles of TCR beta VDJ and CDR3 were generated from a genomic DNA template. A single record per CDR3 protein comes from TCRdb applying MiXCR to the reads. In the table there are about 180,000 distinct CDR3 sequences, less than 65% of which are singletons. This specimen belongs to a study of CD8+CD57+ T cells in acquired aplastic anemia. Study context: Mean DNA quantity obtained from sorted CD4+ and CD8+ cells was around 2.9 ug. Study findings and constraints: Patients and controls shared 25 to 30 CD8+ CDR3 sequences.

All sequencing subjects had displayed CD8+CD57+ cell expansion on flow cytometry. Patients had received no therapy at the time of blood sampling. With 6 bases removed from V and 7 bases from J, the gap between germline ends came to 18 bases. CDR3 size: 13 residues. The germline gives CDR1 SQVTM, CDR2 ANQGSEA. This chain uses TRBV29-1 with TRBJ2-5; D not resolved. The source is a human donor with aplastic anemia. The sequenced sample consisted of sorted CD4+, CD8+, or CD8+CD57+ T cells (not recorded which) from PBMCs. The CDR3 here is CSVHPRVSGTQYF. DNA of the CDR3: TGCAGCGTCCACCCAAGGGTTTCGGGGACCCAGTACTTC.